The sequence of this T cell receptor beta chain was determined in a study of T cell changes during pregnancy in multiple sclerosis. The CDR3 has 15 amino acids. CDR1 and CDR2 (germline): MGHRA, YSYEKL. Trimming took off 2 bases at V and 1 base at J, with 11 bases between the two ends. The method was immunoSEQ multiplex PCR; TCRdb's version includes in-frame clones alone and lacks a portion of them. The sample lists some 74,000 clones, 85% to 95% occurring once. The source material was peripheral blood, sampled before pregnancy. This sequence was found in a female donor with multiple sclerosis, enrolled in a pregnancy study. The rearrangement joins TRBV4-1 to TRBJ2-5, with D unclear. In nucleotides, the CDR3 is TGCGCCAGCAGCCAAAGTGACTGGTCCCAAGAGACCCAGTACTTC. It translates to CASSQSDWSQETQYF.